These 23 T cell receptor beta chains were sequenced from one sample in a study of T cell repertoires in cytomegalovirus infection. TCRdb processed the reads anew with MiXCR; each CDR3 protein has one entry. The table has 110,000 to 150,000 distinct CDR3 sequences, about 32% seen once; the top ten hold about 50%. No antigen has been identified for these receptors. Here the sequenced sample was CD8+ T cells from cultured PBMCs, taken from culture after CMV antigen stimulation. The receptors stem from a human donor in good health (CMV status not recorded). Some clones in this sample may be carry-over from other donors' samples.

This clonotype was seen more than once but under ten times. The chain carries TRBV7-3 and TRBJ2-1; 14 positions agree with TRBD2. The ends lost 2 bases at V and 10 bases at J; junction bases unmatched: 4. Per germline, CDR1 SGHTA and CDR2 FQGTGA. The CDR3 consists of 15 residues. CDR3 residues: CASSLYGLAGGEQFF. CDR3 coding DNA: TGTGCCAGCAGCTTATACGGACTAGCGGGGGGCGAGCAGTTCTTC.

The gene calls are TRBV4-2 and TRBJ1-2; D ambiguous. With 0 bases removed from V and 1 base from J, the gap between germline ends came to 9 bases. From germline, CDR1 is LGHNA and CDR2 YNFKEQ. The CDR3 extends over 15 amino acids. Written as DNA, the CDR3 is TGTGCCAGCAGCCAAGAGGCCGGCTTTAACTATGGCTACACCTTC. It specifies CASSQEAGFNYGYTF.

The chain has TRBV19 and TRBJ1-1; tentatively, D is TRBD1 (5 bases). The germline V gene encodes CDR1 LNHDA and CDR2 SQIVND (reference sequence). This CDR3 contains 12 residues. V dropped 5 bases and J dropped 3 bases, with 7 bases sitting between them. The chain's CDR3 is CASSWGDTEAFF. CDR3 nucleotides: TGTGCCAGTAGTTGGGGGGACACTGAAGCTTTCTTT.

The table lists this clonotype with a count of one. J is TRBJ1-1 and V is TRBV10-3; tentative D call: TRBD1 (5 bases). Between the trimmed V and J ends, which lost 7 bases and 3 bases, there was a span of 12 bases. The germline V gene encodes CDR1 ENHRY and CDR2 SYGVKD. The CDR3 totals 13 residues. CDR3 DNA sequence: TGTGCCATCACCCCTGGGGGATACACTGAAGCTTTCTTT. Translated: CAITPGGYTEAFF.

This sequence joins TRBV4-3 and TRBJ1-4; D is possibly TRBD1 (6 bases). Germline V CDR1 and CDR2: LGHNA, YSLEER. The CDR3 runs 16 residues. Between the trimmed V and J ends, which lost 4 bases and 7 bases, there was a span of 19 bases. The CDR3 loop reads CASSLFGGRGGEKLFF. The CDR3 coding sequence is TGCGCCAGCAGCCTCTTCGGGGGCAGGGGCGGTGAAAAACTGTTTTTT.

The J gene is TRBJ2-7, the V gene TRBV28; 8 bases line up with TRBD2. Trimming removed 4 bases from V and 6 bases from J; junction bases left unmatched: 11. Germline lookup yields CDR1 MDHEN and CDR2 SYDVKM. The CDR3 sequence is 15 residues long. CDR3 in amino acids: CASSSSGPTSFEQYF. In DNA, the CDR3 is TGTGCCAGCAGTTCTAGCGGGCCTACATCTTTCGAGCAGTACTTC.

This chain links TRBV12-3 or TRBV12-4 with TRBJ2-2; TRBD2 aligns across 12 bases. This CDR3 is 18 amino acids long. After removal of 8 bases from V and 5 bases from J, the junction contained 15 bases not matched to a gene. The CDR3 loop is CASAATSGGVSGTGELFF. The CDR3 DNA reads TGTGCCAGCGCGGCGACTAGCGGGGGCGTGAGCGGGACCGGGGAGCTGTTTTTT.

This clonotype was recorded a few times. The chain recombines TRBV6-6 with TRBJ2-7; D gene unclear. Germline V gives CDR1 MNHNY, CDR2 SVGAGI (reference sequence). The CDR3 contains 11 residues. Trimming cost V 2 bases and J 7 bases, with 6 bases left between them. The CDR3: CASSYVREQYF. The CDR3 DNA reads TGTGCCAGCAGTTACGTGCGAGAGCAGTACTTC.

The chain recombines TRBV12-3 or TRBV12-4 with TRBJ2-1, with 8 positions matching TRBD2. This CDR3 spans 14 amino acids. V shed 5 bases, J shed 6 bases, and the junction held 6 bases outside the gene matches. The CDR3 spells CASSPGGGINEQFF. The CDR3 region has the DNA TGTGCCAGCAGTCCGGGGGGGGGTATCAATGAGCAGTTCTTC.

V and J are TRBV11-2 and TRBJ1-3, with D hard to call. In germline, CDR1 is SGHAT, CDR2 FQNNGV. V dropped 6 bases and J dropped 0 bases, with 12 bases sitting between them. The CDR3 runs to 15 residues. This CDR3 is CASSSGTNSGNTIYF. The CDR3 DNA follows: TGTGCCAGCAGTTCAGGCACCAACTCTGGAAACACCATATATTTT. Drawing the rest from reference TRBV11-2 and TRBJ1-3, the complete variable domain is EAGVAQSPRYKIIEKRQSVAFWCNPISGHATLYWYQQILGQGPKLLIQFQNNGVVDDSQLPKDRFSAERLKGVDSTLKIQPAKLEDSAVYLCASSSGTNSGNTIYFGEGSWLTVV.

This chain uses TRBV7-2 with TRBJ1-2, with D maybe TRBD1 (6 bases). Trimming stripped 5 bases from V and 3 bases from J, with 19 bases between. In germline, CDR1 is SGHTA, CDR2 FQGNSA. The CDR3 loop spans 16 amino acids. CDR3 protein: CASSPVRGQRDYGYTF. As DNA, the CDR3 is TGTGCCAGCAGCCCCGTGAGGGGACAAAGGGACTATGGCTACACCTTC.

This clonotype was seen only a few times. V is TRBV7-2 and J is TRBJ2-1; 10 nucleotides match TRBD2. The CDR3 is 16 amino acids. Germline V gene lookup returns CDR1 SGHTA and CDR2 FQGNSA. Trimming removed 3 bases from V and 7 bases from J; junction bases left unmatched: 9. The DNA for the CDR3 is TGTGCCAGCAGCTTGAAGCGGGGGGGCCTACTTAATGAGCAGTTCTTC. Its translation: CASSLKRGGLLNEQFF.

V usage is TRBV29-1 and J usage is TRBJ1-4, with unresolved D. V lost 0 bases to trimming and J lost 2 bases, with 4 bases between them. CDR3 length equals 13 residues. From germline, CDR1 is SQVTM and CDR2 ANQGSEA. CDR3 region: CSVEDGTNEKLFF. In DNA form, the CDR3 reads TGCAGCGTTGAAGATGGCACTAATGAAAAACTGTTTTTT.

This clonotype occurred a few times. The chain uses TRBV4-1 and TRBJ2-2; tentative D call: TRBD1 (6 bases). Germline CDR1 is MGHRA and CDR2 is YSYEKL. The V and J ends lost 4 bases and 2 bases respectively, with 11 bases between them. The CDR3 runs to 15 residues. The CDR3 spells CASSLRGQNTGELFF. The CDR3 region has the DNA TGCGCCAGCAGCCTACGGGGACAAAACACCGGGGAGCTGTTTTTT.

This clonotype was seen many times. CDR3 nucleotides: TGTGCCAGCAGCATTGGACAGGAACGCGTGGACGAGCAGTACTTC. Residues: CASSIGQERVDEQYF. V gene TRBV7-9 combines with J gene TRBJ2-7; TRBD1 aligns across 7 bases. CDR1 is SEHNR and CDR2 is FQNEAQ in the germline V gene (reference sequence). V was clipped by 5 bases and J by 5 bases; unmatched bases: 12. The length of the CDR3 is 15 residues.

The chain couples TRBV5-1 to TRBJ1-3; D might be TRBD1 (6 bases). This CDR3 has 15 residues. Germline V lookup: CDR1 SGHRS, CDR2 YFSETQ. Trimming pared 7 bases from V and 1 base from J, leaving 15 bases between. This chain's CDR3 is CASQQGPISGNTIYF. The CDR3 nucleotides read TGCGCCAGCCAACAGGGTCCGATATCTGGAAACACCATATATTTT.

The rearrangement joins TRBV15 to TRBJ2-2; D call uncertain. Germline V gene sequence: CDR1 LNHNV, CDR2 YYDKDF (reference sequence). The CDR3 spans 14 residues. Trimming took 0 bases from V and 4 from J, leaving 6 bases between them. The CDR3 nucleotides read TGTGCCACCAGCAGAGATCCGGCCACCGGGGAGCTGTTTTTT. Its protein product is CATSRDPATGELFF.

This clonotype occurred many times. The CDR3 region has the DNA TGCGCCAGCAGCCAGGGGACAGGCTCCTTCTATGGCTACACCTTC. Its protein product is CASSQGTGSFYGYTF. The chain employs TRBV4-1 and TRBJ1-2; 8 bases line up with TRBD1. Germline V lookup: CDR1 MGHRA, CDR2 YSYEKL. The CDR3 has 15 residues. J was trimmed by 4 bases and V by 3 bases; bases with no gene match: 7.

The sample holds many counts of this clonotype. V is TRBV6-5 and J is TRBJ2-7, with D possibly being TRBD1 or TRBD2 (6 bases each). The germline V and J ends were trimmed by 0 bases and 4 bases, with 13 bases remaining between them. Germline V gene data show CDR1 as MNHEY and CDR2 as SVGAGI. The CDR3 consists of 15 residues. The chain's CDR3 is CASSYSTGASYEQYF. The DNA of the CDR3 is TGTGCCAGCAGTTACTCGACGGGGGCGTCGTACGAGCAGTACTTC.

This clonotype has only a few counts. The chain links TRBV10-3 to TRBJ2-4; D is perhaps TRBD2 (5 bases). V was pared by 0 bases and J by 9 bases, with 15 bases between. The V gene's germline CDR1 is ENHRY and CDR2 SYGVKD. The CDR3 covers 15 residues. CDR3 in DNA: TGTGCCATCAGTGAGTCGTTGACTACAGACTCCATTCAGTACTTC. This gives the protein CAISESLTTDSIQYF.

This clonotype has a handful of counts. The chain combines TRBV28 with TRBJ1-2; D is unclear. Germline V gene data show CDR1 as MDHEN and CDR2 as SYDVKM. The CDR3 runs 13 residues. Trimming stripped 6 bases from V and 2 bases from J, with 10 bases between. CDR3: CASSFPNNYGYTF. DNA for the CDR3: TGTGCCAGCAGCTTCCCGAACAACTATGGCTACACCTTC.

The chain joins TRBV12-3 or TRBV12-4 to TRBJ1-3; D is undetermined. The ends were cut back, 6 bases at V and 0 bases at J, with 12 bases in the middle. The CDR3 consists of 15 residues. In DNA form, the CDR3 reads TGTGCCAGCAGCCCAGCTCGTTACTCTGGAAACACCATATATTTT. Protein product: CASSPARYSGNTIYF.

The gene calls are TRBV12-3 or TRBV12-4 and TRBJ1-4; D is uncertain. The length of the CDR3 is 13 residues. V lost 10 bases and J lost 8, with 17 bases in between. CDR3 DNA: TGTGCCACATCTTCGGGAAGCAACGAAAAACTGTTTTTT. Protein sequence: CATSSGSNEKLFF.